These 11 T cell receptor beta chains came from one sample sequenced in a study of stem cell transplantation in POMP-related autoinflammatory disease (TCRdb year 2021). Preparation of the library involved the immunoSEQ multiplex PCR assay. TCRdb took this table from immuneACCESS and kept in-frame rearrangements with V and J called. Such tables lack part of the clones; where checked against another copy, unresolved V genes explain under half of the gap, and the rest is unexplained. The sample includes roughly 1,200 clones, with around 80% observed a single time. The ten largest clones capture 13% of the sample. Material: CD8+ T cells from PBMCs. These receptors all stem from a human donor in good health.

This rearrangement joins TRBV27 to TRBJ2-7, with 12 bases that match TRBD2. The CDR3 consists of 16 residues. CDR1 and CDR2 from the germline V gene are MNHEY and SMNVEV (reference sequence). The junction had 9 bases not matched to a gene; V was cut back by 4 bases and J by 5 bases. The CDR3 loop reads CASSSGLAGFSDEQYF. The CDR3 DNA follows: TGTGCCAGCAGTTCCGGACTAGCGGGGTTTAGCGACGAGCAGTACTTC.

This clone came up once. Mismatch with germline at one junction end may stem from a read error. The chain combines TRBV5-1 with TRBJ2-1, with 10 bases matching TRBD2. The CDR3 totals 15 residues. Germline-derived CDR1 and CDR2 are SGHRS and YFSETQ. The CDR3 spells CASSFSGGTYSEQFF. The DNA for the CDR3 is TGCGCCAGCAGTTTTAGCGGGGGGACCTACAGTGAGCAGTTCTTC.

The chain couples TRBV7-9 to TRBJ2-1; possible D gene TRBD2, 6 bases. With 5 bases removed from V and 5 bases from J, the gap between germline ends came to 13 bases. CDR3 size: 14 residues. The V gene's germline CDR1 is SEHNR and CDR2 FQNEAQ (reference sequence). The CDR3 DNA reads TGTGCCAGCAGCGGGGGGACCCTCGACAATGAGCAGTTCTTC. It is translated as CASSGGTLDNEQFF.

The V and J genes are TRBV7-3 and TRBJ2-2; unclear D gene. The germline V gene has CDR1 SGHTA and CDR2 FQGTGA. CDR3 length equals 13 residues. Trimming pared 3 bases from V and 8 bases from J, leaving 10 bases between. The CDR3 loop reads CASSLGSRGELFF. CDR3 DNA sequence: TGTGCCAGCAGCTTGGGCTCTCGGGGGGAGCTGTTTTTT.

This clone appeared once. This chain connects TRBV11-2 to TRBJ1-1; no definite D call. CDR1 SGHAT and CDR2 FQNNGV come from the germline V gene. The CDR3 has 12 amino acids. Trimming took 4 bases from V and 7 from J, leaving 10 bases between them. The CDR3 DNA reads TGTGCCAGCAGCTCCATGGTGAGTGAAGCTTTCTTT. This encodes CASSSMVSEAFF.

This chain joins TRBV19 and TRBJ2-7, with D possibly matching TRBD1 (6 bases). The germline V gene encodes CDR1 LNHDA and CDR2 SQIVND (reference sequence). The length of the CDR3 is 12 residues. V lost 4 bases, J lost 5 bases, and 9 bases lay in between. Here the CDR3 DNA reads TGTGCCAGTAGTACACAGGGTAACGAGCAGTACTTC. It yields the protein CASSTQGNEQYF.

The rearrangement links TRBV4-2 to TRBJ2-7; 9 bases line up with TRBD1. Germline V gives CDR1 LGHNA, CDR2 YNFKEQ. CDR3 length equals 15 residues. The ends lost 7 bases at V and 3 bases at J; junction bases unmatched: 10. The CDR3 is CASTPDGQGIYEQYF. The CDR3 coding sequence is TGTGCCAGCACCCCCGACGGACAGGGGATCTACGAGCAGTACTTC.

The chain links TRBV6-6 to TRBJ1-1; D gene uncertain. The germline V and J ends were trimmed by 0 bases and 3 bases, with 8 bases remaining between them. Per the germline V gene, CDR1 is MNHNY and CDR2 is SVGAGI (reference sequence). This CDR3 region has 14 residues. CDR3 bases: TGTGCCAGCAGTTACTCATCGGGGTACACTGAAGCTTTCTTT. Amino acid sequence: CASSYSSGYTEAFF.

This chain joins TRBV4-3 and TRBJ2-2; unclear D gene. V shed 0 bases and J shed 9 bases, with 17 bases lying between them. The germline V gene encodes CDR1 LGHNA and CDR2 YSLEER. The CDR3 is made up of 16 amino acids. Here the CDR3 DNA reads TGCGCCAGCAGCCAAGAGGTAGGGCCACCAGGCCGGGAGCTGTTTTTT. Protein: CASSQEVGPPGRELFF.

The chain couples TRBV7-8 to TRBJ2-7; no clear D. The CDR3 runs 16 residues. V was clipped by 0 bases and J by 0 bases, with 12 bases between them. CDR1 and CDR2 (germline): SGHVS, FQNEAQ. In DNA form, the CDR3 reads TGTGCCAGCAGCTTAGCGCTGGCGGCAGACTCCTACGAGCAGTACTTC. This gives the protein CASSLALAADSYEQYF.

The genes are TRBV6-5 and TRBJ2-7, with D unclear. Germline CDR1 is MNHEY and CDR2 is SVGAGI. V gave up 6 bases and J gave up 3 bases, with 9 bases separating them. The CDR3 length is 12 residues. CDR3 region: CASRHSSYEQYF. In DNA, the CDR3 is TGTGCCAGCAGGCACAGTAGCTACGAGCAGTACTTC.